Below, 8 T cell receptor beta chains from the same sample are listed, as sequenced in a study of CD8 T cells in ankylosing spondylitis. TCRdb passed the 5' RACE reads through MiXCR, listing each CDR3 protein once. The table lists fewer than 250,000 distinct CDR3 sequences, about 10% of them singletons. The source material was blood, either unsorted or a sorted T cell fraction (not recorded which). Receptor source: a male donor with ankylosing spondylitis or in good health (not recorded which).

At least ten counts were recorded for this clonotype. For the CDR3, the DNA is TGTGCCAGCAGCTCCGGACTAGCCTCAGAGACCCAGTACTTC. Its protein product is CASSSGLASETQYF. The chain is built from TRBV7-9 and TRBJ2-5, with 8 bases that match TRBD2. The CDR3 is made up of 14 amino acids. V lost 4 bases to trimming and J lost 4 bases; unmatched junction nucleotides: 5. Germline V gene data show CDR1 as SEHNR and CDR2 as FQNEAQ (reference sequence). The full variable domain, its missing parts supplied by reference TRBV7-9 and TRBJ2-5, is DTGVSQNPRHKITKRGQNVTFRCDPISEHNRLYWYRQTLGQGPEFLTYFQNEAQLEKSRLLSDRFSAERPKGSFSTLEIQRTEQGDSAMYLCASSSGLASETQYFGPGTRLLVL.

This clonotype has a count of ten or more. The chain combines TRBV6-6 with TRBJ2-3; D call uncertain. Trimming pared 2 bases from V and 6 bases from J, leaving 3 bases between. This CDR3 has 11 amino acids. In germline, CDR1 is MNHNY, CDR2 SVGAGI (reference sequence). The CDR3 DNA is TGTGCCAGCAGTTACGTGGATACGCAGTATTTT. This codes for CASSYVDTQYF.

This chain connects TRBV5-5 to TRBJ1-1; tentatively, D is TRBD1 (6 bases). CDR1 is SGHKS and CDR2 is YYEKEE in the germline V gene (reference sequence). V shed 0 bases and J shed 5 bases, with 14 bases lying between them. This CDR3 has 15 amino acids. The DNA of the CDR3 is TGTGCCAGCAGCTTGGGCCTACTGAGGGGGACTGAAGCTTTCTTT. It specifies CASSLGLLRGTEAFF.

This clonotype was picked up many times. The chain joins TRBV4-2 to TRBJ2-7, with no clear D. The CDR3 sequence is 14 residues long. In germline, CDR1 is LGHNA, CDR2 YNFKEQ. V lost 3 bases and J 5 bases, leaving 14 bases between the germline ends. CDR3 sequence: CASSQRTVRHEQYF. CDR3 in DNA: TGTGCCAGCAGCCAGCGTACTGTAAGGCACGAGCAGTACTTC.

This clonotype has only a few counts. V usage is TRBV6-6 and J usage is TRBJ1-1, with D maybe TRBD1 (5 bases). V was trimmed by 7 bases and J by 4 bases, leaving 16 bases between them. Germline CDR1 MNHNY, CDR2 SVGAGI (reference sequence). This CDR3 is built from 14 residues. CDR3 coding DNA: TGTGCCAGCACCGCCTCCGGGGGAAGCACTGAAGCTTTCTTT. It translates to CASTASGGSTEAFF.

The J gene is TRBJ2-1, the V gene TRBV12-3 or TRBV12-4; a possible D gene is TRBD2 (6 bases). V was cut by 3 bases and J by 4 bases, with 13 bases left in between. The CDR3 has 15 residues. The CDR3 nucleotides are TGTGCCAGCAGTTTTACCCCCGGGGGTTACAATGAGCAGTTCTTC. Encoded protein: CASSFTPGGYNEQFF.

Many counts were recorded for this clonotype. The chain recombines TRBV6-5 with TRBJ1-5; D might be TRBD1 (5 bases). V dropped 4 bases and J dropped 7 bases, with 14 bases sitting between them. The CDR3 spans 14 residues. Per the germline V gene, CDR1 is MNHEY and CDR2 is SVGAGI. The CDR3 region has the DNA TGTGCCAGCAGTTCAAACTCCGACAGACAGCCCCAGCATTTT. This gives the protein CASSSNSDRQPQHF.

This chain connects TRBV30 to TRBJ2-6; D remains ambiguous. Looked up from germline, CDR1 is GTSNPN and CDR2 is SVGIG (reference sequence). This CDR3 is built from 15 residues. Trimming cost V 0 bases and J 2 bases, with 8 bases left between them. The CDR3 reads CAWSVGLPGANVLTF. The CDR3 DNA reads TGTGCCTGGAGTGTTGGCCTCCCTGGGGCCAACGTCCTGACTTTC.